This entry describes one T cell receptor (beta chain). This sample is part of a study of blood T cell repertoires in COVID-19. Study background: From the United States, Italy and Spain came samples of acute and convalescent COVID-19. From T cells, B-cell-depleted T cells, or PBMCs came the material, which was cDNA or gDNA.

Per the original data handling: Nucleated cell number was recorded as an estimate derived from reference gene primer amplification. Clones were read by immunoSEQ multiplex PCR, and TCRdb kept only the in-frame ones, dropping some. Clonal size and the V and J genes are those of that table, whereas D and trimming came from the DNA. The profile covers 220,000 or so clones, with roughly 89% appearing a single time and around 6.5% taken by the ten largest. V was pared by 5 bases and J by 0 bases, with 3 bases of the junction left unmatched. Germline values: CDR1 SGHTA, CDR2 FQGNSA. The CDR3 is 16 residues long.

What was sequenced was peripheral blood. The chain is built from TRBV7-2 and TRBJ2-3, with 12 bases fitting TRBD2. This TCR was sampled from a man between 60 and 70 years old who had recovered from COVID-19. The CDR3 spells CASSQGTSGSTDTQYF. The CDR3 DNA reads as TGTGCCAGCAGCCAGGGGACTAGCGGGAGCACAGATACGCAGTATTTT.